The clone carrying this T cell receptor (beta chain) showed up many times. Antigen: not known. TCR alpha and beta CDR3 regions were amplified from RNA using iRepertoire nested multiplex PCR. In TCRdb, the multiplex PCR reads were re-called with MiXCR into one record per CDR3 protein. The table shows around 180,000 distinct CDR3 sequences, with approximately 40% occurring only once. Germline CDR1 and CDR2: LNHDA and SQIVND (reference sequence). Trimming stripped 2 bases from V and 2 bases from J, with 6 bases between. This CDR3 spans 13 amino acids. These data originate in a study of glioma-infiltrating T cells. Study-wide results and caveats: Above-expected tissue-blood divergence occurred in all gliomas, most in low-grade ones. Very few CDR3 sequences were shared between tissue and blood.

J is TRBJ1-1 and V is TRBV19; D gene ambiguous. The receptor was derived from a human donor with low-grade glioma or glioblastoma, undergoing nonglioma brain surgery, or in good health (not recorded which). Sequenced input: glioma tissue, nonneoplastic brain tissue, or PBMCs (not recorded which). The CDR3, as DNA: TGTGCCAGTAGTATAACCCTCAACACTGAAGCTTTCTTT. Its translation is CASSITLNTEAFF.